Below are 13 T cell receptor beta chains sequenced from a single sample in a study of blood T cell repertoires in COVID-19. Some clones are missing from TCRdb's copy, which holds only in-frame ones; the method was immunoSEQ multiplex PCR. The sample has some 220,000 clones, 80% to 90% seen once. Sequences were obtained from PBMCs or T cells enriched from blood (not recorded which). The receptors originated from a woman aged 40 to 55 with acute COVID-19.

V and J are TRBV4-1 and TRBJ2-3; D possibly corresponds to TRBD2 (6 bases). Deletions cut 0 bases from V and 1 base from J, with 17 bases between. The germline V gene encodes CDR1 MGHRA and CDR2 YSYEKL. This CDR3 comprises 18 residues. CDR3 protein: CASSQDRRREGGTDTQYF. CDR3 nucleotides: TGCGCCAGCAGCCAAGATCGACGGCGGGAAGGGGGCACAGATACGCAGTATTTT.

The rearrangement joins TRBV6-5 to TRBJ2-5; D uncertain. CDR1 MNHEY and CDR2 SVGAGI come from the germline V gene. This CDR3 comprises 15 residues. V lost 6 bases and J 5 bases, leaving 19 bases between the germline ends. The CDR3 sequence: CASSPIQNPGETQYF. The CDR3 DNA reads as TGTGCCAGCAGCCCAATACAAAACCCCGGGGAGACCCAGTACTTC.

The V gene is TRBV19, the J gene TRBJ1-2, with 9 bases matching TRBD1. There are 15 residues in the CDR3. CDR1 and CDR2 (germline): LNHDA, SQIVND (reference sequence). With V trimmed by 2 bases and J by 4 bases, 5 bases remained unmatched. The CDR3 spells CASSITGGNLYGYTF. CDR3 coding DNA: TGTGCCAGTAGTATAACAGGGGGCAACCTCTATGGCTACACCTTC.

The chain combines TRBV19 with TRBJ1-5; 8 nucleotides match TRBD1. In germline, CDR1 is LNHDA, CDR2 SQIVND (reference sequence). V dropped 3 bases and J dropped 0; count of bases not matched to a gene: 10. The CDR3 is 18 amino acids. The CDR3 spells CASSMGQATGDSNQPQHF. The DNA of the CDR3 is TGTGCCAGTAGTATGGGACAGGCTACGGGGGATAGCAATCAGCCCCAGCATTTT.

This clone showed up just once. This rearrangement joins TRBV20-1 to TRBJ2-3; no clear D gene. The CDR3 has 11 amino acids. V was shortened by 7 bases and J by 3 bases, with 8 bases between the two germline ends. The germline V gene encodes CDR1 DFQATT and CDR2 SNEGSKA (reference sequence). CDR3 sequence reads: CSGAWTDTQYF. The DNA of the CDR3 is TGCAGTGGGGCCTGGACAGATACGCAGTATTTT.

This chain's CDR3 is CASSEYDSLLQFF. The CDR3 nucleotides are TGCGCCAGCAGTGAGTATGACAGTCTGTTGCAGTTCTTC. The chain combines TRBV5-1 with TRBJ2-1, with D tentatively TRBD1 (5 bases). The CDR3 covers 13 residues. Trimming removed 5 bases from V and 12 bases from J, with 18 bases in between. Germline lookup yields CDR1 SGHRS and CDR2 YFSETQ.

In DNA form, the CDR3 reads TGTGCCAGTAGGAGACAGGGGCACAATGGCTACACCTTC. It is translated as CASRRQGHNGYTF. The chain uses TRBV19 and TRBJ1-2, with 8 bases that match TRBD1. The CDR3 consists of 13 residues. The V gene's germline CDR1 is LNHDA and CDR2 SQIVND (reference sequence). V trimming: 6 bases; J trimming: 6 bases; junction bases outside the gene matches: 6.

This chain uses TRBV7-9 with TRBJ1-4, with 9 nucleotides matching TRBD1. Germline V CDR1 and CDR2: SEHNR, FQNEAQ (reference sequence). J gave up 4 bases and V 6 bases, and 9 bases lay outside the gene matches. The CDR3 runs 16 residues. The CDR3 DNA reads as TGTGCCAGCAGACCCGGGACAGGGAAGGGTAATGAAAAACTGTTTTTT. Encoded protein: CASRPGTGKGNEKLFF.

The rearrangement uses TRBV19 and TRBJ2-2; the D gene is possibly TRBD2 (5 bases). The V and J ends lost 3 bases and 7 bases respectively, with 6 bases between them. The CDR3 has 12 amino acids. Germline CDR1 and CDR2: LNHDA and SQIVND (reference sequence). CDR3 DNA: TGTGCCAGTAGTATCCGGGGCGGGGAGCTGTTTTTT. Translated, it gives CASSIRGGELFF.

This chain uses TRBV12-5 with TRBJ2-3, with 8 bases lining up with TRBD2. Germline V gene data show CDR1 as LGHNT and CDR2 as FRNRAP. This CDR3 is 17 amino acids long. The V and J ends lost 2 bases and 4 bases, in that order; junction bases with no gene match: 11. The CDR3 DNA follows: TGTGCTAGTGGTTTGTCTATCGCGCGGGGGGCCTCAGATACGCAGTATTTT. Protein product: CASGLSIARGASDTQYF.

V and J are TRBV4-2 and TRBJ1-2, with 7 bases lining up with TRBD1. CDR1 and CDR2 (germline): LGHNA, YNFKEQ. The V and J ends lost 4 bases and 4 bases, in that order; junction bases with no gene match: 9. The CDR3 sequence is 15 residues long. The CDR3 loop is CASSPGRGQAYGYTF. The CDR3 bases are TGTGCCAGCAGCCCCGGAAGGGGGCAGGCCTATGGCTACACCTTC.

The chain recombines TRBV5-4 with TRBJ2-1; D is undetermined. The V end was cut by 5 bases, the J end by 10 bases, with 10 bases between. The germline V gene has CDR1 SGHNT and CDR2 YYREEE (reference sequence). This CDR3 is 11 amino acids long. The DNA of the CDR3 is TGTGCCAGCAGGGCCGGGTACGAGCAGTTCTTC. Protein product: CASRAGYEQFF.

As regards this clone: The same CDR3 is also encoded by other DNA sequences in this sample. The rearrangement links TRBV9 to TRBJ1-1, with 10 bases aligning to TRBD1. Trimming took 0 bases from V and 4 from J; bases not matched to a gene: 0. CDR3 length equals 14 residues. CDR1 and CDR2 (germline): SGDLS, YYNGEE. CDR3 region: CASSVGDRGTEAFF. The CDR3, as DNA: TGTGCCAGCAGCGTAGGGGACAGGGGCACTGAAGCTTTCTTT.